The 9 T cell receptor beta chains below all came from one sample that was sequenced in a study of cytomegalovirus exposure and HLA in healthy donors. In the PCR, 60 Vbeta and 13 Jbeta primers were used. TCRdb's copy holds only in-frame clones and misses some; the assay was immunoSEQ multiplex PCR. Among around 150,000 clones listed, less than 90% were seen once. Sequenced: PBMCs. Source of these receptors: a man between 18 and 35 years old in good health and CMV-seronegative.

V gene TRBV29-1 combines with J gene TRBJ2-7; TRBD2 matches at 13 bases. The V gene end was trimmed by 5 bases and the J gene end by 3 bases; junction bases not matched to a gene: 4. Per the germline V gene, CDR1 is SQVTM and CDR2 is ANQGSEA. The CDR3 contains 14 residues. DNA for the CDR3: TGCAGCGTTTCCGGGACTAGCGGGAACTACGAGCAGTACTTC. Encoded protein: CSVSGTSGNYEQYF.

The chain has TRBV6-1 and TRBJ1-5, with D unclear. Per the germline V gene, CDR1 is MNHNS and CDR2 is SASEGT. The CDR3 has 15 amino acids. The V end was cut by 0 bases, the J end by 2 bases, with 8 bases between. CDR3 sequence reads: CASSEARAGNQPQHF. The CDR3 bases are TGTGCCAGCAGTGAAGCGCGGGCAGGCAATCAGCCCCAGCATTTT.

This chain connects TRBV7-9 to TRBJ2-3; TRBD2 matches 10 bases. V lost 5 bases, J lost 5 bases, and 4 bases stayed unmatched. The CDR3 is 14 amino acids. Germline V gives CDR1 SEHNR, CDR2 FQNEAQ (reference sequence). CDR3 sequence (DNA): TGTGCCAGCAGCAAGCGGGAGGGAAAAGATACGCAGTATTTT. As protein: CASSKREGKDTQYF.

J is TRBJ2-7 and V is TRBV6-5; no definite D call. The CDR3 contains 13 residues. Germline V CDR1 and CDR2: MNHEY, SVGAGI. V was clipped by 2 bases and J by 3 bases, with 8 bases between them. The CDR3 sequence: CASSYTSGYEQYF. The DNA for the CDR3 is TGTGCCAGCAGTTACACCTCAGGCTACGAGCAGTACTTC.

The V gene is TRBV2, the J gene TRBJ1-2; D perhaps matches TRBD1 (6 bases). The CDR3 is 11 amino acids. V lost 5 bases to trimming and J lost 6 bases, with 7 bases between them. CDR1 SNHLY and CDR2 FYNNEI come from the germline V gene. CDR3 sequence (DNA): TGTGCCAGCAGTAACAGGGATGGCTACACCTTC. It specifies CASSNRDGYTF.

This rearrangement joins TRBV7-9 to TRBJ1-2; TRBD1 might be the D (5 bases). From germline, CDR1 is SEHNR and CDR2 FQNEAQ (reference sequence). The CDR3 is 14 amino acids. Trimming took 1 base from V and 4 from J, leaving 10 bases between them. CDR3 in amino acids: CASSLDDSSYGYTF. The DNA for the CDR3 is TGTGCCAGCAGCTTAGATGACAGCTCCTATGGCTACACCTTC. The full variable domain, rest sourced from reference TRBV7-9 and TRBJ1-2, is DTGVSQNPRHKITKRGQNVTFRCDPISEHNRLYWYRQTLGQGPEFLTYFQNEAQLEKSRLLSDRFSAERPKGSFSTLEIQRTEQGDSAMYLCASSLDDSSYGYTFGSGTRLTVV.

This clone was counted a few times. This rearrangement joins TRBV30 to TRBJ2-1; 8 nucleotides line up with TRBD2. CDR1 is GTSNPN and CDR2 is SVGIG in the germline V gene (reference sequence). The CDR3 covers 15 residues. V was pared by 0 bases and J by 4 bases, with 5 bases of the junction left unmatched. CDR3 sequence (DNA): TGTGCCTGGAGTGTAACACTAGCGGATTACAATGAGCAGTTCTTC. This translates into CAWSVTLADYNEQFF. Drawing the rest from reference TRBV30 and TRBJ2-1, the complete variable domain is SQTIHQWPATLVQPVGSPLSLECTVEGTSNPNLYWYRQAAGRGLQLLFYSVGIGQISSEVPQNLSASRPQDRQFILSSKKLLLSDSGFYLCAWSVTLADYNEQFFGPGTRLTVL.

This chain uses TRBV27 with TRBJ2-6; TRBD2 might be the D (6 bases). The CDR3 runs 16 residues. Germline-derived CDR1 and CDR2 are MNHEY and SMNVEV (reference sequence). V gave up 8 bases and J gave up 0 bases, with 14 bases separating them. The CDR3 reads CASRGAGPSGANVLTF. CDR3 in DNA: TGTGCCAGCCGTGGAGCGGGTCCCTCTGGGGCCAACGTCCTGACTTTC.

This chain uses TRBV5-5 with TRBJ1-1, with TRBD1 matching 10 bases. CDR3 length: 17 residues. In germline, CDR1 is SGHKS, CDR2 YYEKEE (reference sequence). V lost 0 bases, J lost 10 bases, and 15 bases stayed unmatched. The CDR3 spells CASSLGASKTGGRTAFF. The CDR3 nucleotides read TGTGCCAGCAGCTTGGGTGCCTCAAAGACAGGGGGCCGTACAGCTTTCTTT.